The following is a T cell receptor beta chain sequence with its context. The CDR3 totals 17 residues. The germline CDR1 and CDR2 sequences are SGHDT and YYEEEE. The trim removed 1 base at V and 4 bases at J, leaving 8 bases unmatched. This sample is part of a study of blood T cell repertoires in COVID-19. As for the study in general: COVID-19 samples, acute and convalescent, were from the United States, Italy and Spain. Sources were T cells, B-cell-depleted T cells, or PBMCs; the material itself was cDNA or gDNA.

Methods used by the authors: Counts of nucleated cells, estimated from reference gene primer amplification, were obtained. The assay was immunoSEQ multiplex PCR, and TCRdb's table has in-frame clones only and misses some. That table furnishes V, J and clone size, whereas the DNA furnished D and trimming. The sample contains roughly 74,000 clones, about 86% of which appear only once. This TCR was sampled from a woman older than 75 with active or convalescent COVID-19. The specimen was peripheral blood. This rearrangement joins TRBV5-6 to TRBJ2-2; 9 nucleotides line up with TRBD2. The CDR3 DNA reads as TGTGCCAGCAGCTTGCGACTTACTAGCGGGCCCACCGGGGAGCTGTTTTTT. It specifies CASSLRLTSGPTGELFF.